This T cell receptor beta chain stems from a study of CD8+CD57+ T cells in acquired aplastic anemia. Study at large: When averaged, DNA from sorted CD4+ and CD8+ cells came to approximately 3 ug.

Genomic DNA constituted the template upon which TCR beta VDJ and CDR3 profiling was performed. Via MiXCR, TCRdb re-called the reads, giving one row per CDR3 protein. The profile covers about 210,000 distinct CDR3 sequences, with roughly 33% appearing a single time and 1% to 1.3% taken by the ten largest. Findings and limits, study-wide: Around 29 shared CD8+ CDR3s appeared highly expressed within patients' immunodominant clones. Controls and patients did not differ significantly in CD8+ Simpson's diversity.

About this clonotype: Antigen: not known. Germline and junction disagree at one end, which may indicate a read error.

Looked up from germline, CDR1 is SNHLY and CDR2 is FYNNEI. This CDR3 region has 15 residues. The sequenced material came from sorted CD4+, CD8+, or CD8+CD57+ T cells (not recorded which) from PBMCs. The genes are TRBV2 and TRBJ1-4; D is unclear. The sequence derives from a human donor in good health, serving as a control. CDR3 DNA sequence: TGTGCCAGCAGTGAACAGCCCGCAGCTAATGAGAAACTGTTTTTT. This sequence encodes CASSEQPAANEKLFF.